Each of the 21 T cell receptor beta chains below was sequenced from the same sample in a study of T cells in localized non-small cell lung cancer. Generated by immunoSEQ multiplex PCR, the TCRdb table keeps only in-frame clones and is missing some. The data contain about 55,000 clones, approximately 83% of them singletons. The sequenced sample was peripheral blood mononuclear cells, obtained before any cancer treatment. The receptors derive from a man between 40 and 69 years old with stage III lung adenocarcinoma.

The rearrangement links TRBV7-2 to TRBJ1-1, with D perhaps TRBD1 (6 bases). This CDR3 has 15 amino acids. V gave up 10 bases and J gave up 0 bases, with 18 bases separating them. Germline V gene sequence: CDR1 SGHTA, CDR2 FQGNSA. CDR3 coding DNA: TGTGCCACCAGAGATAACAGGGTCTTGAACACTGAAGCTTTCTTT. Translated: CATRDNRVLNTEAFF.

V gene TRBV5-1 combines with J gene TRBJ2-2, with D unresolved. V was cut by 6 bases and J by 1 base, with 10 bases left in between. The CDR3 spans 14 residues. Per germline, CDR1 SGHRS and CDR2 YFSETQ. CDR3 in amino acids: CASNVYGNTGELFF. CDR3 bases: TGCGCCAGCAATGTTTACGGGAACACCGGGGAGCTGTTTTTT.

The rearrangement links TRBV11-1 to TRBJ1-1; D uncertain. This CDR3 contains 11 residues. The ends were cut back, 3 bases at V and 11 bases at J, with 10 bases in the middle. The germline V gene has CDR1 SGHAT and CDR2 FQDESV (reference sequence). CDR3 amino acids: CASSLSGDAFF. The CDR3 DNA reads TGTGCCAGCAGCTTGAGTGGTGACGCTTTCTTT.

The chain recombines TRBV5-3 with TRBJ1-1; 7 bases are a match to TRBD1. TRBV5-3 is identified as an open reading frame with a role that is uncertain. Trimming took 4 bases from V and 0 from J; bases not matched to a gene: 9. The CDR3 spans 16 residues. The CDR3 loop is CARSRRQGPMNTEAFF. The CDR3 DNA sequence: TGTGCCAGAAGCCGACGACAGGGCCCCATGAACACTGAAGCTTTCTTT.

The chain joins TRBV5-1 to TRBJ2-5; D perhaps matches TRBD2 (6 bases). CDR1 is SGHRS and CDR2 is YFSETQ in the germline V gene. The ends were cut back, 4 bases at V and 0 bases at J, with 13 bases in the middle. This CDR3 is built from 15 residues. CDR3 sequence: CASSPSGANQETQYF. Here the CDR3 DNA reads TGCGCCAGCAGCCCATCGGGAGCTAACCAAGAGACCCAGTACTTC.

This clone was picked up a small number of times. The chain joins TRBV5-1 to TRBJ2-7; the D is unclear. Trimming stripped 4 bases from V and 6 bases from J, with 20 bases between. CDR1 and CDR2 from the germline V gene are SGHRS and YFSETQ. CDR3 length: 15 amino acids. CDR3 residues: CASSVTTSISGEQYF. The CDR3 DNA sequence: TGCGCCAGCAGCGTCACGACAAGTATTTCCGGCGAGCAGTACTTC.

The rearrangement links TRBV9 to TRBJ2-1; D is ambiguous. CDR1 is SGDLS, CDR2 YYNGEE, per germline. The V gene lost 0 bases and the J gene lost 10 bases, with 14 bases spanning the gap. The CDR3 length is 14 residues. As DNA, the CDR3 is TGTGCCAGCAGCGTAGCCGCCGGGCTCTACGAGCAGTTCTTC. This sequence encodes CASSVAAGLYEQFF.

This chain connects TRBV18 to TRBJ2-2; 7 nucleotides line up with TRBD1. The J segment lost 7 bases and the V segment lost 5 bases, leaving 10 bases of the junction unmatched. This CDR3 spans 15 amino acids. CDR1 KGHSH and CDR2 LQKENI come from the germline V gene. The CDR3 DNA is TGTGCCAGCTCATCGACAGGGCCAAGGGGCGGGGAGCTGTTTTTT. This translates into CASSSTGPRGGELFF.

This clone is a singleton in its sample. The CDR3 sequence is CASSPRTSNYNEQFF. The CDR3 DNA is TGTGCCAGCAGCCCGAGGACTAGTAACTACAATGAGCAGTTCTTC. This sequence joins TRBV4-2 and TRBJ2-1; 7 bases are shared with TRBD2. The length of the CDR3 is 15 residues. V dropped 4 bases and J dropped 3; count of bases not matched to a gene: 6. Looked up from germline, CDR1 is LGHNA and CDR2 is YNFKEQ.

The chain employs TRBV5-1 and TRBJ2-3; a possible D gene is TRBD2 (5 bases). The germline V gene has CDR1 SGHRS and CDR2 YFSETQ. Between the trimmed V and J ends, which lost 0 bases and 5 bases, there was a span of 10 bases. The CDR3 totals 14 residues. The CDR3 region is CASSLGRERDTQYF. The CDR3, as DNA: TGCGCCAGCAGCTTGGGTAGGGAGAGAGATACGCAGTATTTT. Together with reference TRBV5-1 and TRBJ2-3, the CDR3 gives the full variable domain: KAGVTQTPRYLIKTRGQQVTLSCSPISGHRSVSWYQQTPGQGLQFLFEYFSETQRNKGNFPGRFSGRQFSNSRSEMNVSTLELGDSALYLCASSLGRERDTQYFGPGTRLTVL.

This clone was seen only once. The chain employs TRBV19 and TRBJ2-7; 9 bases are a match to TRBD1. The V and J ends lost 5 bases and 3 bases, in that order; junction bases with no gene match: 5. The germline CDR1 and CDR2 sequences are LNHDA and SQIVND (reference sequence). The CDR3 length is 14 residues. The chain's CDR3 is CASSVDRGGYEQYF. Here the CDR3 DNA reads TGTGCCAGTAGTGTTGACAGGGGGGGCTACGAGCAGTACTTC. Complete variable domain (other parts from reference TRBV19 and TRBJ2-7): DGGITQSPKYLFRKEGQNVTLSCEQNLNHDAMYWYRQDPGQGLRLIYYSQIVNDFQKGDIAEGYSVSREKKESFPLTVTSAQKNPTAFYLCASSVDRGGYEQYFGPGTRLTVT.

The gene calls are TRBV27 and TRBJ2-3; TRBD2 is a possible D gene (5 bases). The CDR3 covers 14 residues. V shed 6 bases and J shed 2 bases, with 12 bases lying between them. The V gene's germline CDR1 is MNHEY and CDR2 SMNVEV (reference sequence). The CDR3: CASRGGLVTDTQYF. In DNA form, the CDR3 reads TGTGCCAGCAGGGGCGGGCTTGTCACAGATACGCAGTATTTT.

The CDR3 sequence: CASSEGANYGYTF. Here the CDR3 DNA reads TGTGCCAGCAGCGAGGGGGCTAACTATGGCTACACCTTC. The chain employs TRBV7-3 and TRBJ1-2; possible D gene TRBD1, 6 bases. Germline V gene sequence: CDR1 SGHTA, CDR2 FQGTGA. The CDR3 consists of 13 residues. Trimming took off 5 bases at V and 0 bases at J, with 7 bases between the two ends.

The chain couples TRBV19 to TRBJ1-5, with a weak D call TRBD1 (6 bases). Germline CDR1 reads LNHDA; CDR2 reads SQIVND (reference sequence). The CDR3 is 14 residues long. V gave up 7 bases and J gave up 3 bases, with 13 bases separating them. The CDR3 loop is CASTGGGFNQPQHF. The CDR3 DNA follows: TGTGCCAGTACTGGAGGGGGTTTCAATCAGCCCCAGCATTTT.

In its sample, this clone was seen a few times. The CDR3 loop reads CASSLDHNQPQHF. For the CDR3, the DNA is TGTGCCAGCAGCCTGGACCACAATCAGCCCCAGCATTTT. V gene TRBV7-3 combines with J gene TRBJ1-5; no firm D call. Trimming took 5 bases from V and 3 from J, leaving 8 bases between them. The CDR3 is 13 residues long. CDR1 SGHTA and CDR2 FQGTGA come from the germline V gene.

V usage is TRBV6-6 and J usage is TRBJ2-5, with a weak D call TRBD2 (5 bases). The V gene's germline CDR1 is MNHNY and CDR2 SVGAGI (reference sequence). The CDR3 totals 13 residues. Trimming shortened V by 5 bases and J by 5 bases, and 12 bases separated the two germline ends. CDR3 region: CASSKRPGETQYF. CDR3 sequence (DNA): TGTGCCAGCAGTAAACGACCGGGGGAGACCCAGTACTTC.

The chain employs TRBV19 and TRBJ2-1; TRBD2 matches 8 bases. V shed 1 base and J 4 bases; nucleotides not matched to a gene: 3. The germline CDR1 and CDR2 sequences are LNHDA and SQIVND (reference sequence). The CDR3 consists of 15 residues. DNA for the CDR3: TGTGCCAGTAGTATAGCGGGAGGGCCGTACAATGAGCAGTTCTTC. As protein: CASSIAGGPYNEQFF. The whole variable domain, remainder taken from reference TRBV19 and TRBJ2-1, is DGGITQSPKYLFRKEGQNVTLSCEQNLNHDAMYWYRQDPGQGLRLIYYSQIVNDFQKGDIAEGYSVSREKKESFPLTVTSAQKNPTAFYLCASSIAGGPYNEQFFGPGTRLTVL.

This clone was seen once. The chain is built from TRBV28 and TRBJ1-1, with D perhaps TRBD1 (6 bases). Trimming cost V 6 bases and J 8 bases, with 16 bases left between them. The CDR3 is 13 residues long. CDR1 is MDHEN and CDR2 is SYDVKM in the germline V gene. CDR3 in DNA: TGTGCCAGCAGCCGTCAACAGGGAACCGAAGCTTTCTTT. Its protein is CASSRQQGTEAFF.

Points on this clone: A junction end diverges from the germline sequence, so it may reflect a read error. The rearrangement joins TRBV25-1 to TRBJ2-1, with D possibly being TRBD1 (5 bases). Germline CDR1 MGHDK, CDR2 SYGVNS. CDR3 size: 13 residues. This CDR3 reads CASSGFRIAVRVF. The CDR3 DNA reads TGTGCCAGCAGTGGGTTTCGGATAGCCGTCAGGGTCTTC.

The rearrangement uses TRBV6-1 and TRBJ1-3; D uncertain. The V end was cut by 5 bases, the J end by 4 bases, with 12 bases between. CDR3 size: 14 residues. In germline, CDR1 is MNHNS, CDR2 SASEGT. The CDR3 reads CASSRESAGNTIYF. The CDR3 nucleotides are TGTGCCAGCAGTCGAGAATCGGCGGGAAACACCATATATTTT.

This chain connects TRBV6-1 to TRBJ2-2, with D perhaps assigned TRBD1 or TRBD2 (5 bases each). Germline V gene sequence: CDR1 MNHNS, CDR2 SASEGT. The length of the CDR3 is 15 residues. Trimming left V 8 bases short and J 4 bases short, with 17 bases between. The chain's CDR3 is CASGALGASTGELFF. The CDR3 nucleotides are TGTGCCAGCGGGGCCCTCGGGGCGAGCACCGGGGAGCTGTTTTTT.